The 30 T cell receptor beta chains given below trace back to one sample, sequenced in a study of control samples from healthy donors and cancer patients. This table comes from immunoSEQ multiplex PCR, and its TCRdb copy is limited to in-frame clones, with some not included. The table shows approximately 89,000 clones, with around 85% occurring only once. Sequenced material: blood. These receptors were taken from a woman in her thirties or forties in good health.

The gene calls are TRBV6-5 and TRBJ2-7; D is tentatively TRBD1 or TRBD2 (5 bases each). Trimming shortened V by 4 bases and J by 6 bases, and 13 bases separated the two germline ends. CDR3 size: 13 residues. Looked up from germline, CDR1 is MNHEY and CDR2 is SVGAGI. This CDR3 reads CASSSGPAVEQYF. The DNA for the CDR3 is TGTGCCAGCAGTTCGGGACCGGCGGTCGAGCAGTACTTC.

The chain couples TRBV19 to TRBJ1-3; possibly TRBD1 for D (6 bases). There are 18 residues in the CDR3. Germline CDR1 LNHDA, CDR2 SQIVND (reference sequence). V lost 6 bases, J lost 0 bases, and 21 bases lay in between. The CDR3 sequence: CASRRQSSGTSSGNTIYF. Here the CDR3 DNA reads TGTGCCAGTAGACGACAAAGTTCCGGGACAAGCTCTGGAAACACCATATATTTT. Full variable domain (remainder filled in from reference TRBV19 and TRBJ1-3): DGGITQSPKYLFRKEGQNVTLSCEQNLNHDAMYWYRQDPGQGLRLIYYSQIVNDFQKGDIAEGYSVSREKKESFPLTVTSAQKNPTAFYLCASRRQSSGTSSGNTIYFGEGSWLTVV.

The chain carries TRBV14 and TRBJ2-7; the match to TRBD2 covers 13 bases. Germline trimming cut 4 bases from V and 6 bases from J; bases unmatched to any gene: 3. This CDR3 comprises 14 residues. Germline V CDR1 and CDR2: SGHDN, FVKESK. The CDR3 sequence is CASSPRTSGSEQYF. CDR3 bases: TGTGCCAGCAGCCCGAGGACTAGCGGGAGCGAGCAGTACTTC.

The chain joins TRBV5-6 to TRBJ1-1; D ambiguous. V was clipped by 1 base and J by 5 bases, with 6 bases between them. Looked up from germline, CDR1 is SGHDT and CDR2 is YYEEEE. CDR3 size: 12 residues. As DNA, the CDR3 is TGTGCCAGCAGCTTGAGGGAAACTGAAGCTTTCTTT. Residues: CASSLRETEAFF.

The V and J genes are TRBV5-1 and TRBJ2-2; the D is unclear. Trimming cost V 0 bases and J 2 bases, with 11 bases left between them. The CDR3 has 16 residues. Germline lookup yields CDR1 SGHRS and CDR2 YFSETQ. CDR3 in DNA: TGCGCCAGCAGCTTGGCTGTCGCCGGAAACACCGGGGAGCTGTTTTTT. It specifies CASSLAVAGNTGELFF.

The V call is TRBV7-2, the J call TRBJ2-5; D is unresolved. In germline, CDR1 is SGHTA, CDR2 FQGNSA. The CDR3 is 13 residues long. The V end lost 4 bases, the J end lost 5 bases, and 11 bases lay between the germline ends. CDR3 protein: CASSSFQRETQYF. The CDR3 coding sequence is TGTGCCAGCAGCTCCTTCCAGCGTGAGACCCAGTACTTC.

V usage is TRBV7-2 and J usage is TRBJ2-1; 10 bases map to TRBD2. The CDR3 runs to 15 residues. V dropped 5 bases and J dropped 1; count of bases not matched to a gene: 2. Germline CDR1 and CDR2: SGHTA and FQGNSA. The CDR3 nucleotides read TGTGCCAGCAGCCCTAGCGGGGGTTCCTACAATGAGCAGTTCTTC. Translated: CASSPSGGSYNEQFF.

The chain has TRBV6-5 and TRBJ2-6; D uncertain. CDR1 MNHEY and CDR2 SVGAGI come from the germline V gene. Trimming shortened V by 3 bases and J by 1 base, and 7 bases separated the two germline ends. CDR3 length: 15 residues. The CDR3 here is CASSYGTSGANVLTF. The DNA of the CDR3 is TGTGCCAGCAGTTATGGTACATCTGGGGCCAACGTCCTGACTTTC.

The CDR3, as DNA: TGTGCCAGCAGTTTCGGTCAGGGACAGGGGGCCTACGAGCAGTACTTC. As protein: CASSFGQGQGAYEQYF. The chain has TRBV5-5 and TRBJ2-7; TRBD1 aligns across 11 bases. CDR1 is SGHKS, CDR2 YYEKEE, per germline (reference sequence). The CDR3 totals 16 residues. The trim removed 5 bases at V and 2 bases at J, leaving 9 bases unmatched.

The chain employs TRBV7-9 and TRBJ2-7; 8 positions agree with TRBD1. V dropped 4 bases and J dropped 5; count of bases not matched to a gene: 7. The CDR3 consists of 14 residues. Germline V gene sequence: CDR1 SEHNR, CDR2 FQNEAQ (reference sequence). The CDR3 sequence: CASSSDRASHEQYF. CDR3 DNA sequence: TGTGCCAGCAGCTCGGACAGGGCTTCGCACGAGCAGTACTTC. The whole variable domain, remainder taken from reference TRBV7-9 and TRBJ2-7, is DTGVSQNPRHKITKRGQNVTFRCDPISEHNRLYWYRQTLGQGPEFLTYFQNEAQLEKSRLLSDRFSAERPKGSFSTLEIQRTEQGDSAMYLCASSSDRASHEQYFGPGTRLTVT.

The chain is built from TRBV14 and TRBJ2-7; 9 bases are a match to TRBD1. V dropped 4 bases and J dropped 10; count of bases not matched to a gene: 8. The CDR3 has 13 amino acids. Looked up from germline, CDR1 is SGHDN and CDR2 is FVKESK. DNA of the CDR3: TGTGCCAGCAGCCCGTCGGGACAGGGCTTACAGTACTTC. Translating it yields CASSPSGQGLQYF.

This chain links TRBV11-2 with TRBJ1-6; 11 nucleotides match TRBD1. Germline CDR1 is SGHAT and CDR2 is FQNNGV. The V gene end was trimmed by 4 bases and the J gene end by 6 bases; junction bases not matched to a gene: 8. The CDR3 consists of 17 residues. For the CDR3, the DNA is TGTGCCAGCAGCTCGGGAGGGGACAGGGGGAGTAATTCACCCCTCCACTTT. Translated: CASSSGGDRGSNSPLHF.

The chain couples TRBV6-1 to TRBJ2-3; D is unclear. Germline V gene lookup returns CDR1 MNHNS and CDR2 SASEGT. This CDR3 region has 14 residues. Trimming took off 1 base at V and 2 bases at J, with 7 bases between the two ends. DNA of the CDR3: TGTGCCAGCAGTGAAGGGGGTTACACAGATACGCAGTATTTT. Translated, it gives CASSEGGYTDTQYF.

The genes are TRBV10-3 and TRBJ2-3; 11 nucleotides align to TRBD2. The J segment lost 2 bases and the V segment lost 0 bases, leaving 10 bases of the junction unmatched. The CDR3 sequence is 19 residues long. Germline V gene sequence: CDR1 ENHRY, CDR2 SYGVKD. CDR3 nucleotide sequence: TGTGCCATCAGTGAGTCGACTCTAACTAGCGGGGGAAACACAGATACGCAGTATTTT. It specifies CAISESTLTSGGNTDTQYF.

This clone was observed once. The genes are TRBV27 and TRBJ2-3; D not resolved. Germline values: CDR1 MNHEY, CDR2 SMNVEV (reference sequence). Trimming stripped 3 bases from V and 6 bases from J, with 7 bases between. This CDR3 is built from 12 residues. The CDR3 protein is CASSLTRDTQYF. The DNA for the CDR3 is TGTGCCAGCAGTTTGACCAGGGATACGCAGTATTTT.

J is TRBJ2-7 and V is TRBV27; D might be TRBD1 or TRBD2, each matching 5 bases. The germline V gene encodes CDR1 MNHEY and CDR2 SMNVEV (reference sequence). This CDR3 has 14 amino acids. Deletions cut 6 bases from V and 2 bases from J, with 14 bases between. CDR3 nucleotides: TGTGCCAGCAGCCCGGGGCCTCATACCTACGAGCAGTACTTC. Translating gives CASSPGPHTYEQYF.

The V and J genes are TRBV21-1 and TRBJ2-7; TRBD1, the D gene given by the table, was not confirmed from the DNA. TRBV21-1 is a listed pseudogene. This CDR3 region has 15 residues. CDR3 coding DNA: TGTGCCAGCAGCAAAGTGGGGCCTCCTTCCTACGAGCAGTACTTC. Translated: CASSKVGPPSYEQYF.

J is TRBJ1-6 and V is TRBV12-1; the listed D gene, TRBD1, was not tested against the DNA. TRBV12-1 is labeled a pseudogene. This CDR3 has 16 amino acids. The CDR3 region has the DNA TGTGCCAGCAGCTTTAGACAGTTCTCCTATAATTCACCCCTCCACTTT. Residues: CASSFRQFSYNSPLHF.

The rearrangement joins TRBV19 to TRBJ1-2; D call uncertain. In germline, CDR1 is LNHDA, CDR2 SQIVND (reference sequence). CDR3 size: 20 residues. With 3 bases removed from V and 1 base from J, the gap between germline ends came to 27 bases. The CDR3 loop is CASSILPRALGRADNYGYTF. DNA of the CDR3: TGTGCCAGTAGTATTCTCCCTAGGGCCTTAGGGAGGGCCGATAACTATGGCTACACCTTC.

As for this clone: Other DNA sequences in this sample translate to the same CDR3. The V gene is TRBV5-1, the J gene TRBJ2-7; 8 positions match TRBD2. This CDR3 contains 14 residues. V shed 2 bases, J shed 2 bases, and the junction held 3 bases outside the gene matches. Germline lookup yields CDR1 SGHRS and CDR2 YFSETQ. CDR3 DNA sequence: TGCGCCAGCAGCTTAGGTAGCGGGGCCTACGAGCAGTACTTC. Translating gives CASSLGSGAYEQYF.

A single count supports this clone. This chain uses TRBV2 with TRBJ1-1; no reliable D call. Germline CDR1 SNHLY, CDR2 FYNNEI. This CDR3 is 10 amino acids long. The V and J ends lost 7 bases and 8 bases respectively, with 8 bases between them. CDR3 nucleotides: TGTGCCAGCAAGGGCATCGAAGCTTTCTTT. Its protein product is CASKGIEAFF.

V usage is TRBV5-4 and J usage is TRBJ2-3; 16 nucleotides align to TRBD2. CDR1 is SGHNT and CDR2 is YYREEE in the germline V gene (reference sequence). V lost 4 bases, J lost 8 bases, and 7 bases stayed unmatched. This CDR3 contains 16 residues. CDR3 loop: CASSAGTSGGARTQYF. In DNA form, the CDR3 reads TGTGCCAGCAGCGCGGGGACTAGCGGGGGGGCTCGTACGCAGTATTTT.

The chain uses TRBV7-8 and TRBJ1-6, with 11 nucleotides matching TRBD1. This CDR3 spans 16 amino acids. Germline V gene sequence: CDR1 SGHVS, CDR2 FQNEAQ. Trimming removed 5 bases from V and 9 bases from J; junction bases left unmatched: 9. CDR3 sequence reads: CASSPRRDRGTSPLHF. The CDR3 bases are TGTGCCAGCAGCCCTCGACGGGACAGGGGGACTTCACCCCTCCACTTT.

The chain is built from TRBV9 and TRBJ2-3; D gene unclear. Germline V gives CDR1 SGDLS, CDR2 YYNGEE. V shed 4 bases and J shed 9 bases, with 15 bases lying between them. CDR3 length: 13 amino acids. CDR3 DNA: TGTGCCAGCAGCCCCCCCATGACCGGGACGCAGTATTTT. It yields the protein CASSPPMTGTQYF.

This chain connects TRBV6-5 to TRBJ1-5, with D possibly being TRBD1 (5 bases). CDR3 length: 13 residues. Germline CDR1 reads MNHEY; CDR2 reads SVGAGI. V was trimmed by 6 bases and J by 4 bases, leaving 10 bases between them. Here the CDR3 reads CASRAQGNQPQHF. The DNA for the CDR3 is TGTGCCAGCAGGGCTCAGGGAAATCAGCCCCAGCATTTT.

The DNA of the CDR3 is TGTGCCAGTAGTATAGCTAGCGGGGGCCTTAATGAGCAGTTCTTC. It encodes CASSIASGGLNEQFF. The chain is built from TRBV19 and TRBJ2-1; TRBD2 matches 10 bases. The ends lost 1 base at V and 7 bases at J; junction bases unmatched: 4. Germline V gene sequence: CDR1 LNHDA, CDR2 SQIVND (reference sequence). This CDR3 is 15 amino acids long.

V is TRBV6-2 or TRBV6-3 and J is TRBJ1-2; D call uncertain. CDR1 is MNHEY and CDR2 is SVGEGT in the germline V gene. The CDR3 length is 14 residues. Trimming pared 4 bases from V and 4 bases from J, leaving 13 bases between. The CDR3 coding sequence is TGTGCCAGCAGTTTCGGACGGCCAATCTATGGCTACACCTTC. Protein product: CASSFGRPIYGYTF.

This sequence joins TRBV2 and TRBJ2-7; D not certain. Trimming cost V 7 bases and J 2 bases, with 9 bases left between them. Germline loops: CDR1 SNHLY, CDR2 FYNNEI. The CDR3 has 12 residues. The CDR3 coding sequence is TGTGCCAGCATCGGGCAGACCTACGAGCAGTACTTC. It encodes CASIGQTYEQYF.

This rearrangement joins TRBV2 to TRBJ2-7, with 12 bases fitting TRBD1. Trimming cost V 4 bases and J 0 bases; bases outside gene matches: 10. CDR1 and CDR2 from the germline V gene are SNHLY and FYNNEI. CDR3 size: 18 residues. CDR3 sequence (DNA): TGTGCCAGCAGTGCGGGGACAGGGGGCGGCCTCAGCTCCTACGAGCAGTACTTC. Translating it yields CASSAGTGGGLSSYEQYF.

The V call is TRBV19, the J call TRBJ2-6; D remains unclear. The germline V gene encodes CDR1 LNHDA and CDR2 SQIVND (reference sequence). This CDR3 region has 13 residues. The V end was cut by 6 bases, the J end by 0 bases, with 3 bases between. DNA for the CDR3: TGTGCCAGTAGAATCTCTGGGGCCAACGTCCTGACTTTC. Translated, it gives CASRISGANVLTF.